This T cell receptor beta chain was sequenced for a study of blood T cell repertoires in COVID-19. Germline V gene sequence: CDR1 MGHRA, CDR2 YSYEKL. The CDR3 consists of 14 residues. V dropped 4 bases and J dropped 0 bases, with 9 bases sitting between them. Some clones are missing from TCRdb's copy, which holds only in-frame ones; the method was immunoSEQ multiplex PCR. Of about 240,000 clones in the sample, 86% are singletons; the top ten hold 3% to 4%. This clonotype was sampled from a woman aged 40 to 50 with acute COVID-19. The sample comprised PBMCs or T cells enriched from blood (not recorded which). The genes are TRBV4-1 and TRBJ1-1; D unclear. CDR3 amino acids: CASSLQEVNTEAFF. Here the CDR3 DNA reads TGCGCCAGCAGCCTCCAGGAGGTGAACACTGAAGCTTTCTTT.